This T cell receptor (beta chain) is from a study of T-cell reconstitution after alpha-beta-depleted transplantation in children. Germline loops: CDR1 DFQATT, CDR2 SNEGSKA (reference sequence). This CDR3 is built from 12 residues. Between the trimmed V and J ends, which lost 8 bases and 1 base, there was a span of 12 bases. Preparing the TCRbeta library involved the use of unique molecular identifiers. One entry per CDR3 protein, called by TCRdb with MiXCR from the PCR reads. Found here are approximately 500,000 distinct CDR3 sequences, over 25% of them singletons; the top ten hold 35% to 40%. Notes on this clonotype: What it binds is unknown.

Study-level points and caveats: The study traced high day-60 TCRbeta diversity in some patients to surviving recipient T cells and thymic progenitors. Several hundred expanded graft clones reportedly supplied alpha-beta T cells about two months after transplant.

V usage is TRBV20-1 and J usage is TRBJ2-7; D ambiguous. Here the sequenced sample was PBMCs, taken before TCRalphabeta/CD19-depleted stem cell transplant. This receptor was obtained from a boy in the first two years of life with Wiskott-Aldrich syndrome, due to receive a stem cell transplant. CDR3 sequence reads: CSPRFWSYEQYF. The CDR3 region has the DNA TGCAGTCCCAGGTTTTGGTCCTACGAGCAGTACTTC.